This T cell receptor (beta chain) emerged from a study of blood T cells in healthy people across ages. As for the study in general: Using template switching, researchers captured about one barcoded beta molecule for each two T cells.

All donors came from Russia, were Caucasian and healthy, and spanned ages roughly 6 to 95. Around 10 milliliters of peripheral blood were drawn from each donor. A second PCR of 7 to 11 cycles used a sample-barcoded 5' primer and a J-beta primer mix. TCRdb itself ran the 5' RACE reads through MiXCR, one entry per CDR3 protein. The profile shows over 1,300,000 distinct CDR3 sequences, approximately 60% of them singletons. The CDR3 is 13 residues long. Germline V gives CDR1 SGHDT, CDR2 YYEEEE. Between the trimmed V and J ends, which lost 4 bases and 4 bases, there was a span of 10 bases. The sample comprised blood. This TCR derives from a man aged 18 to 30 in good health. The J gene is TRBJ2-3, the V gene TRBV5-6, with D perhaps TRBD1 (6 bases). The CDR3 region is CASSVDRSDTQYF. DNA of the CDR3: TGTGCCAGCAGCGTGGACAGATCAGATACGCAGTATTTT.